Shown below are 29 T cell receptor beta chains from a single sample sequenced in a study of early T cells in non-severe SARS-CoV-2 infection (dated by TCRdb to the early 2020s). Library construction relied on 5' RACE. Sequencer: NextSeq 500. TCRdb handled the public reads itself, with Q25 trimming in fastp and clone calling in MiXCR, and kept productive beta chains. Every distinct CDR3 protein forms one entry, paired with its most common genes and DNA. The sample contains about 30,000 distinct CDR3 sequences, around 5.9% of them found a single time. Under 15% of the sample is taken by the ten largest. Sequencing input: whole blood. The receptors were sampled from an adult who was a healthcare worker with PCR-confirmed SARS-CoV-2 infection or an uninfected control (not recorded which).

The chain couples TRBV28 to TRBJ1-1, with a tentative D call TRBD1 (5 bases). The CDR3 sequence is 14 residues long. Germline V gene lookup returns CDR1 MDHEN and CDR2 SYDVKM. The V gene lost 4 bases and the J gene lost 11 bases, with 20 bases spanning the gap. CDR3 sequence reads: CASSSQTVNNVAFF. The CDR3 coding sequence is TGTGCCAGCAGTTCCCAGACAGTCAACAACGTGGCTTTCTTT.

This clonotype was found many times. This rearrangement joins TRBV18 to TRBJ2-1, with 9 bases that match TRBD1. Germline V gene lookup returns CDR1 KGHSH and CDR2 LQKENI. The CDR3 runs to 17 residues. The V segment lost 4 bases and the J segment 3 bases; nucleotides outside the gene matches: 10. In DNA form, the CDR3 reads TGTGCCAGCTCACAAACCCCAGACAGGGGGAGCTACAATGAGCAGTTCTTC. Protein: CASSQTPDRGSYNEQFF.

Many counts were recorded for this clonotype. The chain recombines TRBV6-2 or TRBV6-3 with TRBJ2-4; 12 nucleotides line up with TRBD1. This CDR3 is 15 amino acids long. J lost 7 bases, V lost 8 bases, and 9 bases had no gene match. CDR1 is MNHEY, CDR2 SVGEGT, per germline. Here the CDR3 reads CASEGSGQGANIQYF. The DNA for the CDR3 is TGTGCCAGCGAAGGATCGGGACAGGGGGCGAACATTCAGTACTTC.

This clonotype was observed many times. J is TRBJ2-7 and V is TRBV6-1; the match to TRBD1 covers 9 bases. J was trimmed by 3 bases and V by 3 bases; bases with no gene match: 15. CDR1 MNHNS and CDR2 SASEGT come from the germline V gene. This CDR3 region has 18 residues. CDR3 DNA: TGTGCCAGCAGTGACTGGCCGATCAGAGGGGACAGGGACTACGAGCAGTACTTC. It encodes CASSDWPIRGDRDYEQYF.

This clonotype was recorded a few times. The gene calls are TRBV4-1 and TRBJ1-6, with 9 nucleotides matching TRBD1. The CDR3 is made up of 17 amino acids. Germline trimming cut 0 bases from V and 5 bases from J; bases unmatched to any gene: 5. CDR1 MGHRA and CDR2 YSYEKL come from the germline V gene. The CDR3 region is CASSQEGDRENNSPLHF. DNA of the CDR3: TGCGCCAGCAGCCAAGAGGGGGACAGGGAGAATAATTCACCCCTCCACTTT.

V usage is TRBV12-3 or TRBV12-4 and J usage is TRBJ1-3; D unclear. The CDR3 consists of 12 residues. V gave up 3 bases and J gave up 2 bases, with 2 bases separating them. CDR3 amino acids: CASSFAGNTIYF. CDR3 in DNA: TGTGCCAGCAGTTTTGCTGGAAACACCATATATTTT.

This clonotype is classed as medium-sized. This sequence joins TRBV20-1 and TRBJ2-1; D possibly corresponds to TRBD2 (6 bases). The germline V gene has CDR1 DFQATT and CDR2 SNEGSKA (reference sequence). This CDR3 has 14 residues. The V end was cut by 5 bases, the J end by 9 bases, with 20 bases between. The chain's CDR3 is CSAVPRDLQREQFF. The CDR3, as DNA: TGCAGTGCTGTACCCCGGGACTTACAACGTGAGCAGTTCTTC.

Ten or more counts support this clonotype. The chain uses TRBV27 and TRBJ1-1; D ambiguous. Germline CDR1 MNHEY, CDR2 SMNVEV (reference sequence). The CDR3 loop spans 11 amino acids. V dropped 3 bases and J dropped 8 bases, with 7 bases sitting between them. CDR3 DNA: TGTGCCAGCAGTTTTGGAGGGGAAGCTTTCTTT. Amino acids: CASSFGGEAFF.

In this sample, this clonotype turned up many times. The rearrangement links TRBV7-8 to TRBJ2-1, with D possibly matching TRBD2 (8 bases). The ends were cut back, 7 bases at V and 7 bases at J, with 20 bases in the middle. Germline V gene sequence: CDR1 SGHVS, CDR2 FQNEAQ. The CDR3 runs 15 residues. This CDR3 reads CASTFGGAGGNEQFF. The CDR3 DNA reads as TGTGCCAGCACCTTCGGGGGGGCAGGGGGAAATGAGCAGTTCTTC. Drawing the rest from reference TRBV7-8 and TRBJ2-1, the complete variable domain is GAGVSQSPRYKVAKRGQDVALRCDPISGHVSLFWYQQALGQGPEFLTYFQNEAQLDKSGLPSDRFFAERPEGSVSTLKIQRTQQEDSAVYLCASTFGGAGGNEQFFGPGTRLTVL.

The table lists this clonotype with many counts. The chain links TRBV5-1 to TRBJ1-2; tentative D call: TRBD1 (5 bases). V lost 3 bases and J lost 4, with 16 bases in between. CDR1 and CDR2 from the germline V gene are SGHRS and YFSETQ. This CDR3 has 15 amino acids. DNA for the CDR3: TGCGCCAGCAGCTGGGGCGCAGGCGGAGGCTATGGCTACACCTTC. Its translation: CASSWGAGGGYGYTF. Supplemented by reference TRBV5-1 and TRBJ1-2, the full variable domain reads KAGVTQTPRYLIKTRGQQVTLSCSPISGHRSVSWYQQTPGQGLQFLFEYFSETQRNKGNFPGRFSGRQFSNSRSEMNVSTLELGDSALYLCASSWGAGGGYGYTFGSGTRLTVV.

CDR3 sequence reads: CASTWDSSYNEQFF. CDR3 sequence (DNA): TGTGCCAGTACCTGGGATTCCTCCTACAATGAGCAGTTCTTC. The rearrangement joins TRBV19 to TRBJ2-1; no definite D call. With 7 bases removed from V and 0 bases from J, the gap between germline ends came to 10 bases. The CDR3 is 14 residues long. The germline gives CDR1 LNHDA, CDR2 SQIVND (reference sequence).

This clonotype was observed a handful of times. The genes are TRBV12-5 and TRBJ1-1, with 8 positions matching TRBD1. The CDR3 has 15 residues. Trimming took 2 bases from V and 7 from J; bases not matched to a gene: 9. Germline V gene lookup returns CDR1 LGHNT and CDR2 FRNRAP. CDR3 loop: CASGLPSDRVDEAFF. The CDR3 DNA reads as TGTGCTAGTGGTTTGCCTTCGGACAGGGTGGATGAAGCTTTCTTT. Using reference TRBV12-5 and TRBJ1-1 for the parts outside the CDR3, the full variable domain is DARVTQTPRHKVTEMGQEVTMRCQPILGHNTVFWYRQTMMQGLELLAYFRNRAPLDDSGMPKDRFSAEMPDATLATLKIQPSEPRDSAVYFCASGLPSDRVDEAFFGQGTRLTVV.

This clonotype showed up many times. This chain joins TRBV5-6 and TRBJ1-2, with unresolved D. The CDR3 is 13 residues long. Trimming took off 2 bases at V and 0 bases at J, with 5 bases between the two ends. Germline assignment: CDR1 SGHDT and CDR2 YYEEEE. The CDR3 DNA sequence: TGTGCCAGCAGCTTTGGGACTAACTATGGCTACACCTTC. It yields the protein CASSFGTNYGYTF. Using reference TRBV5-6 and TRBJ1-2 for the parts outside the CDR3, the full variable domain is DAGVTQSPTHLIKTRGQQVTLRCSPKSGHDTVSWYQQALGQGPQFIFQYYEEEERQRGNFPDRFSGHQFPNYSSELNVNALLLGDSALYLCASSFGTNYGYTFGSGTRLTVV.

This clonotype was observed at least ten times. The chain combines TRBV9 with TRBJ2-7, with 7 bases matching TRBD2. The CDR3 extends over 15 amino acids. Germline V gene data show CDR1 as SGDLS and CDR2 as YYNGEE. Unmatched junction bases numbered 5, after V lost 2 bases and J lost 0 bases. The CDR3 DNA follows: TGTGCCAGCAGCGTTCGAGCGGGACTCTCCTACGAGCAGTACTTC. Its protein product is CASSVRAGLSYEQYF.

This clonotype was recorded many times. The chain links TRBV19 to TRBJ1-2; D is unresolved. V was pared by 6 bases and J by 4 bases, with 15 bases between. CDR3 length: 14 residues. CDR1 is LNHDA and CDR2 is SQIVND in the germline V gene (reference sequence). For the CDR3, the DNA is TGTGCCAGTAGGGGGTATCAGGATGGCTATGGCTACACCTTC. As protein: CASRGYQDGYGYTF.

This clonotype was detected only a few times. V usage is TRBV10-3 and J usage is TRBJ1-1, with no clear D. V was shortened by 9 bases and J by 7 bases, with 15 bases between the two germline ends. Germline values: CDR1 ENHRY, CDR2 SYGVKD. CDR3 length: 12 residues. CDR3 sequence: CAISGRADEAFF. CDR3 coding DNA: TGTGCCATAAGCGGGAGGGCGGATGAAGCTTTCTTT.

This clonotype was seen at least ten times. The V call is TRBV5-1, the J call TRBJ1-4, with no clear D. The CDR3 is made up of 16 amino acids. The germline gives CDR1 SGHRS, CDR2 YFSETQ. V was shortened by 4 bases and J by 8 bases, with 21 bases between the two germline ends. CDR3 bases: TGCGCCAGCAGCGCCAACACCGGGTCCAATAGAGAAAAACTGTTTTTT. This codes for CASSANTGSNREKLFF.

This clonotype was seen repeatedly, ten times or more. J is TRBJ1-2 and V is TRBV6-5; D unresolved. Germline lookup yields CDR1 MNHEY and CDR2 SVGAGI. With 5 bases removed from V and 4 bases from J, the gap between germline ends came to 11 bases. CDR3 length equals 13 residues. This CDR3 reads CASSERAAYGYTF. CDR3 DNA: TGTGCCAGCAGTGAACGGGCAGCCTATGGCTACACCTTC.

This clonotype was detected a few times. The chain has TRBV5-1 and TRBJ2-7; TRBD2 matches at 8 bases. This CDR3 spans 15 amino acids. Germline CDR1 and CDR2: SGHRS and YFSETQ. The V segment lost 4 bases and the J segment 5 bases; nucleotides outside the gene matches: 11. The CDR3 spells CASSPRGGNWNEQYF. In DNA form, the CDR3 reads TGCGCCAGCAGCCCCCGGGGGGGGAATTGGAACGAGCAGTACTTC.

This clonotype came up many times. The chain employs TRBV7-9 and TRBJ2-5, with a possible D match to TRBD1 (5 bases). CDR1 SEHNR and CDR2 FQNEAQ come from the germline V gene (reference sequence). V was shortened by 5 bases and J by 2 bases, with 12 bases between the two germline ends. The CDR3 contains 14 residues. The CDR3 is CASSVHRRQETQYF. CDR3 nucleotide sequence: TGTGCCAGCAGCGTCCACAGGAGACAAGAGACCCAGTACTTC.

Ten or more counts support this clonotype. The V and J genes are TRBV20-1 and TRBJ2-2; the D call may be TRBD1 or TRBD2 (5 bases each). V was cut by 6 bases and J by 6 bases, with 11 bases left in between. The CDR3 has 12 amino acids. Germline values: CDR1 DFQATT, CDR2 SNEGSKA (reference sequence). CDR3 protein: CSAQGVSGELFF. Here the CDR3 DNA reads TGCAGTGCGCAGGGAGTTTCCGGGGAGCTGTTTTTT.

The chain has TRBV12-3 or TRBV12-4 and TRBJ1-5; no clear D gene. CDR3 length: 14 amino acids. Trimming took 0 bases from V and 6 from J, leaving 9 bases between them. The CDR3, as DNA: TGTGCCAGCAGTTTAGCAGCCTACCCTCAGCCCCAGCATTTT. Translated, it gives CASSLAAYPQPQHF.

The chain combines TRBV10-2 with TRBJ2-1; D possibly corresponds to TRBD1 (5 bases). CDR1 and CDR2 (germline): WSHSY, SAAADI. With 10 bases removed from V and 6 bases from J, the gap between germline ends came to 16 bases. The CDR3 sequence is 13 residues long. This CDR3 reads CAIRTGQGNEQFF. CDR3 nucleotides: TGCGCCATCCGTACCGGGCAGGGCAATGAGCAGTTCTTC.

This clonotype was observed at least ten times. The chain joins TRBV12-3 or TRBV12-4 to TRBJ1-1; maybe TRBD1 (5 bases). The CDR3 consists of 13 residues. V dropped 5 bases and J dropped 3 bases, with 10 bases sitting between them. CDR3 bases: TGTGCCAGCAGTCTGGACACGTACACTGAAGCTTTCTTT. Amino acids: CASSLDTYTEAFF.

Notes on this clonotype: A much larger clone lies one base from this, so it may be a read error. This sequence joins TRBV6-6 and TRBJ2-3; D remains ambiguous. The CDR3 sequence is 14 residues long. Germline V gene lookup returns CDR1 MNHNY and CDR2 SVGAGI (reference sequence). The DNA of the CDR3 is TGTGCCAGCAGTTACTCCCCAAAAACAGATACGCGGTATTTT. This translates into CASSYSPKTDTRYF.

This clonotype was counted many times. The chain is built from TRBV5-1 and TRBJ1-2; D unclear. Per the germline V gene, CDR1 is SGHRS and CDR2 is YFSETQ. The CDR3 is 14 residues long. With 0 bases removed from V and 5 bases from J, the gap between germline ends came to 11 bases. This chain's CDR3 is CASSLGLPGYGYTF. The CDR3 DNA sequence: TGCGCCAGCAGCTTGGGGCTCCCGGGGTATGGCTACACCTTC.

To note about this clonotype: The conserved phenylalanine or tryptophan normally closing the CDR3 is absent here, so this likely arose from a read error. The chain links TRBV7-2 to TRBJ1-6, with TRBD1 identical over 10 bases. Germline V gene lookup returns CDR1 SGHTA and CDR2 FQGNSA. The CDR3 runs to 17 residues. V shed 3 bases and J 6 bases; nucleotides not matched to a gene: 8. CDR3 loop: CASSFRQGAGSNSPLHS. CDR3 sequence (DNA): TGTGCCAGCAGCTTCAGACAGGGGGCGGGAAGTAATTCACCCCTCCACTCT.

The table lists this clonotype with a count of one. This rearrangement joins TRBV2 to TRBJ2-1; the match to TRBD2 covers 8 bases. The ends lost 2 bases at V and 0 bases at J; junction bases unmatched: 3. The germline V gene encodes CDR1 SNHLY and CDR2 FYNNEI. The CDR3 is made up of 16 amino acids. The CDR3, as DNA: TGTGCCAGCAGTGAAAGGGGGACTAGCTCCTACAATGAGCAGTTCTTC. Residues: CASSERGTSSYNEQFF.

This clonotype occurred many times. The gene calls are TRBV6-5 and TRBJ2-1; a possible D gene is TRBD2 (6 bases). The CDR3 loop spans 16 amino acids. Germline V gene lookup returns CDR1 MNHEY and CDR2 SVGAGI. V lost 6 bases and J lost 0, with 15 bases in between. The DNA for the CDR3 is TGTGCCAGCAGATCCGGGGGACTCCTCTCCTACAATGAGCAGTTCTTC. Its protein product is CASRSGGLLSYNEQFF.